This TCR beta chain is from a study of beta chain features in type 1 diabetes. Study-level background: Sorted cell examination encompassed roughly 110 million cells across all samples. Study findings and constraints: Sequencing the cDNA could make cells with high TCR expression show up more than they should.

Every donor had blood drawn once into heparin, approximately 120 mL on average. This CDR3 spans 14 amino acids. V lost 2 bases to trimming and J lost 0 bases, with 6 bases between them. The germline V gene encodes CDR1 MGHRA and CDR2 YSYEKL. Remarks on this clone: The antigen remains undetermined. This sample also contains other DNA sequences that code for the same CDR3.

TCRB transcripts that were expressed got sequenced, as all of the isolated RNA had been reverse transcribed. Profiling relied on immunoSEQ multiplex PCR, and the TCRdb table lists in-frame clones only, not all of them. The table shows 500,000 to 700,000 clones, with 15% occurring only once. This clonotype was obtained from a man younger than 35 in good health. Input material: naive CD4+ T cells from blood. This chain connects TRBV4-1 to TRBJ2-3, with D perhaps TRBD2 (5 bases). The CDR3 nucleotides read TGCGCCAGCAGCCAATCGGGGAGCACAGATACGCAGTATTTT. Amino acids: CASSQSGSTDTQYF.